The sequence of this T cell receptor beta chain was determined in a study of OX40 agonist ivuxolimab in advanced cancers. Generated by immunoSEQ multiplex PCR, the TCRdb table keeps only in-frame clones and is missing some. The profile covers around 31,000 clones, with around 90% appearing a single time and 4.8% taken by the ten largest. Sequencing used CD4+ or CD8+ T cells sorted from blood, obtained in a trial of the OX40 agonist ivuxolimab. This TCR came from an adult with an advanced solid tumor such as melanoma, head and neck, liver or kidney cancer.

CDR3 coding DNA: TGTGCCAGCAGCGTAGGGGCAGGAGAGTCACCCCTCCACTTT. The encoded protein is CASSVGAGESPLHF. The genes are TRBV9 and TRBJ1-6; no firm D call. Germline V gene sequence: CDR1 SGDLS, CDR2 YYNGEE. The CDR3 spans 14 residues. Trimming left V 0 bases short and J 10 bases short, with 11 bases between. Full variable domain (outside the CDR3, taken from reference TRBV9 and TRBJ1-6): DSGVTQTPKHLITATGQRVTLRCSPRSGDLSVYWYQQSLDQGLQFLIQYYNGEERAKGNILERFSAQQFPDLHSELNLSSLELGDSALYFCASSVGAGESPLHFGNGTRLTVT.